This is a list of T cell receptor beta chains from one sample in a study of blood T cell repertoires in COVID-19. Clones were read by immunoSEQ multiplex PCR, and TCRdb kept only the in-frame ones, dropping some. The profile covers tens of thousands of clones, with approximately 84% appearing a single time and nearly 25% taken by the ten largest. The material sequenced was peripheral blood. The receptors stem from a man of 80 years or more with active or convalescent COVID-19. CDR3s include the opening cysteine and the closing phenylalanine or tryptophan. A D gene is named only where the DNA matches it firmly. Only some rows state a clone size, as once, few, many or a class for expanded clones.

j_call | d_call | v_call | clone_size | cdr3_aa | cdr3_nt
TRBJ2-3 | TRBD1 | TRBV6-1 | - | CASSEWTGAVDTQYF | TGTGCCAGCAGTGAATGGACAGGGGCCGTAGATACGCAGTATTTT
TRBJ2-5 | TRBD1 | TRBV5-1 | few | CASSLDQGAYQETQYF | TGCGCCAGCAGCTTGGATCAGGGGGCTTACCAAGAGACCCAGTACTTC
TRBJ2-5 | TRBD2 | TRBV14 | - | CASSRAGLADFGTQYF | TGTGCCAGCAGCCGCGCGGGACTAGCGGACTTTGGGACCCAGTACTTC
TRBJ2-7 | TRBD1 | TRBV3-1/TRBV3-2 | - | CASSQGTGSYEQYF | TGTGCCAGCAGCCAAGGGACAGGCTCCTACGAGCAGTACTTC
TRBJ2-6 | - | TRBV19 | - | CASIRTAGANVLTF | TGTGCCAGTATCCGGACAGCTGGGGCCAACGTCCTGACTTTC
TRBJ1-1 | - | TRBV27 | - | CASSLWGVSEAFF | TGTGCCAGCAGTTTATGGGGGGTTAGTGAAGCTTTCTTT
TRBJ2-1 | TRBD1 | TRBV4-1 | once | CASSQPPTGVPYNEQFF | TGCGCCAGCAGCCAACCCCCGACAGGGGTCCCCTACAATGAGCAGTTCTTC
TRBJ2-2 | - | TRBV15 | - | CATSGSPVVGAFTGELFF | TGTGCCACCAGCGGATCCCCCGTTGTGGGGGCCTTCACCGGGGAGCTGTTTTTT
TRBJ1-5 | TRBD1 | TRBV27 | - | CASSPRQGVRQPQHF | TGTGCCAGCAGTCCACGACAGGGGGTTCGTCAGCCCCAGCATTTT
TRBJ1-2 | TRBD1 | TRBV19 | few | CASSTGQGLGYGYTF | TGTGCCAGTAGTACTGGACAGGGCCTGGGCTATGGCTACACCTTC
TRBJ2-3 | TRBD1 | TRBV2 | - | CASSPDRETDTQYF | TGTGCCAGCAGTCCAGACAGGGAAACAGATACGCAGTATTTT
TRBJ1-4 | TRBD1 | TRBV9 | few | CASSVPTGSGEKLFF | TGTGCCAGCAGCGTACCGACAGGGAGTGGCGAAAAACTGTTTTTT
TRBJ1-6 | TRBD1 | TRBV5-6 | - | CASSFRDRDSPLHF | TGTGCCAGCAGCTTCCGGGACAGAGATTCACCCCTCCACTTT
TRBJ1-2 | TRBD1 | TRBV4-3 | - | CASSNLNPEGAGYGYTF | TGCGCCAGCAGCAACCTAAATCCAGAGGGGGCTGGGTATGGCTACACCTTC
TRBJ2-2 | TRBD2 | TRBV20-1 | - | CSASKETRSGVGGELFF | TGCAGTGCTAGTAAGGAGACCCGCAGCGGGGTAGGCGGGGAGCTGTTTTTT
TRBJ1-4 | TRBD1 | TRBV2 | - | CASSSGTGGDEKLFF | TGTGCCAGCAGTTCCGGAACAGGGGGCGACGAAAAACTGTTTTTT
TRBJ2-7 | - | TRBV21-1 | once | CASSKDRAFGDRVSTPNYEQYF | TGTGCCAGCAGCAAAGACCGAGCTTTCGGGGACAGGGTTTCAACTCCGAACTACGAGCAGTACTTC
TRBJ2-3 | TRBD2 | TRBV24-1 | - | CATSEQRGRGDTQYF | TGTGCCACCAGTGAGCAGCGGGGGAGGGGGGATACGCAGTATTTT
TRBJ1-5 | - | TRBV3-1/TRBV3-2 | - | CASSFNGDQPQHF | TGTGCCAGCAGCTTTAACGGGGATCAGCCCCAGCATTTT
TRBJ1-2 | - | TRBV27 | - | CASSRGGQKGYTF | TGTGCCAGCAGCCGGGGGGGGCAAAAAGGCTACACCTTC
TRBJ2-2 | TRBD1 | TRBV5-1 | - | CASSLAAGTGNTGELFF | TGCGCCAGCAGCCTCGCGGCCGGGACAGGGAACACCGGGGAGCTGTTTTTT
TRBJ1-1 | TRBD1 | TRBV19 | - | CASSIGFGARDRGAFF | TGTGCCAGTAGTATAGGTTTCGGGGCCCGGGACAGGGGGGCTTTCTTT
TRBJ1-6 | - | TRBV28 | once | CASKTSTAYNSPLHF | TGTGCCAGCAAAACCTCGACAGCCTATAATTCACCCCTCCACTTT
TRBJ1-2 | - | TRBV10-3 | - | CAISEAGGNYGYTF | TGTGCCATCAGTGAAGCGGGGGGGAACTATGGCTACACCTTC
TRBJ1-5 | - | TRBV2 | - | CASSEAGRGNQPQHF | TGTGCCAGCAGTGAAGCGGGGAGGGGCAATCAGCCCCAGCATTTT
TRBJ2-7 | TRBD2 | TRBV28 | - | CASSWTSGGSSYEQYF | TGTGCCAGCAGTTGGACTAGCGGGGGGAGCTCCTACGAGCAGTACTTC
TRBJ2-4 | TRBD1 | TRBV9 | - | CASSGGQASGIQYF | TGTGCCAGCAGCGGCGGACAGGCCTCGGGGATTCAGTACTTC
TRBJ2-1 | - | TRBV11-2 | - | CASSLPYNEQFF | TGTGCCAGCAGCTTACCATACAATGAGCAGTTCTTC
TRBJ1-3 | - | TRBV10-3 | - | CAISESLADSGNTIYF | TGTGCCATCAGTGAGTCGCTGGCGGACTCTGGAAACACCATATATTTT
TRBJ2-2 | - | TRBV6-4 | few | CASSGVTGANTGELFF | TGTGCCAGCAGTGGGGTCACGGGGGCGAACACCGGGGAGCTGTTTTTT
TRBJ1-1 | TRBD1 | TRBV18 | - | CASSLRQGLGGTEAFF | TGTGCCAGCTCACTCCGACAGGGCCTGGGAGGCACTGAAGCTTTCTTT
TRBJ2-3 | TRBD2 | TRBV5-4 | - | CASRRAGLTDTQYF | TGTGCCAGCAGGCGAGCGGGGTTGACAGATACGCAGTATTTT
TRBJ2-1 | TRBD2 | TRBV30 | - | CAWKQQGGYNEQFF | TGTGCCTGGAAACAGCAGGGAGGGTACAATGAGCAGTTCTTC
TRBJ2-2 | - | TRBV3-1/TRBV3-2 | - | CASSQGSLTSSGELFF | TGTGCCAGCAGCCAAGGCTCGCTGACTAGTTCCGGGGAGCTGTTTTTT
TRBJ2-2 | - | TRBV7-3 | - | CASSPQFRAGELFF | TGTGCCAGCAGCCCGCAGTTTCGGGCCGGGGAGCTGTTTTTT
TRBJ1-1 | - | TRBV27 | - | CASSLDRNTEAFF | TGTGCCAGCAGTTTGGACAGGAACACTGAAGCTTTCTTT
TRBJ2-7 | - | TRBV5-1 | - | CASSGGTDYEQYF | TGCGCCAGCAGCGGCGGGACGGACTACGAGCAGTACTTC
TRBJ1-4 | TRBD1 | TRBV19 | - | CASSGGTGAVQGPFF | TGTGCCAGTAGTGGCGGGACAGGGGCGGTACAGGGTCCGTTTTTT
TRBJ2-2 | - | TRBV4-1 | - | CASSHGGGELFF | TGCGCCAGCAGCCACGGAGGCGGGGAGCTGTTTTTT
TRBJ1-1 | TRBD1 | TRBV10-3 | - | CAISEFVGTGYTEAFF | TGTGCCATCAGTGAGTTTGTTGGGACAGGGTACACTGAAGCTTTCTTT
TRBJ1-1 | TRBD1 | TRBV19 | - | CASGDRAAVLNTEAFF | TGTGCCAGTGGGGACAGGGCGGCCGTTTTGAACACTGAAGCTTTCTTT
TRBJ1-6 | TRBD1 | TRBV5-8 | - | CASSPIQTGERSPLHF | TGTGCCAGCAGCCCCATCCAAACAGGGGAGAGATCACCCCTCCACTTT
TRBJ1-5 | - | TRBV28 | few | CASRQEPYSNQPQHF | TGTGCCAGCAGACAGGAACCGTATAGCAATCAGCCCCAGCATTTT
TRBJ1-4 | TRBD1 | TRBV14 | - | CASRRQGGEKLFF | TGTGCCAGCAGGAGACAGGGCGGGGAAAAACTGTTTTTT
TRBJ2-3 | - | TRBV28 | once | CASSFGGWPKDTQYF | TGTGCCAGCAGTTTTGGGGGGTGGCCGAAAGATACGCAGTATTTT
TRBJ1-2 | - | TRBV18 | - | CASSLAAGYYGYTF | TGTGCCAGCTCCCTCGCAGCAGGCTACTATGGCTACACCTTC
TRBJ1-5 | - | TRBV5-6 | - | CASSLVGGEPQHF | TGTGCCAGCAGCTTGGTAGGGGGTGAACCCCAGCATTTT
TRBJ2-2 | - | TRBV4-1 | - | CASSAQLTGELFF | TGCGCCAGCAGCGCACAGCTCACCGGGGAGCTGTTTTTT
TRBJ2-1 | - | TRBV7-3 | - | CASSLDHRLDEQFF | TGTGCCAGCAGCTTAGATCACAGGTTGGATGAGCAGTTCTTC
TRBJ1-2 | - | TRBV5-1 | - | CASSLEQVNYGYTF | TGCGCCAGCAGCTTGGAACAGGTCAACTATGGCTACACCTTC
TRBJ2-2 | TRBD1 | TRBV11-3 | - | CASSWGQDGTGELFF | TGTGCCAGCAGCTGGGGACAGGACGGCACCGGGGAGCTGTTTTTT
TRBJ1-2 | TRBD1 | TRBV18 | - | CASSPTDRAAGYTF | TGTGCCAGCTCACCAACCGACAGGGCGGCTGGCTACACCTTC
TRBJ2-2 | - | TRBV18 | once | CASSPLGGLNTGELFF | TGTGCCAGCTCACCGCTCGGCGGTTTGAACACCGGGGAGCTGTTTTTT